This section outlines one T cell receptor (beta chain) sequence together with its context. It was during active infection that Seattle patients were enrolled and then longitudinally followed. This sample was included in a study of blood T cell repertoires in COVID-19. Overall study context: PBMCs, B-cell-depleted T cells, or T cells were the source of the cDNA or gDNA that made up the material.

TCRdb's table, derived via immunoSEQ multiplex PCR, lists solely in-frame clones and lacks some. The sample gives about 410,000 clones, around nine tenths of which show up once; roughly 1.5% is in the top ten. The clonotype comes from a woman in her forties with COVID-19, enrolled during active disease. Sequenced material: peripheral blood.

The CDR3 loop reads CASSLPPGQASTDTQYF. The CDR3 DNA reads TGTGCCAGCAGCTTACCGCCTGGACAGGCTAGCACAGATACGCAGTATTTT. The chain has TRBV7-9 and TRBJ2-3; 7 nucleotides match TRBD1. This CDR3 region has 17 residues. The J segment lost 0 bases and the V segment lost 2 bases, leaving 8 bases of the junction unmatched. Germline V lookup: CDR1 SEHNR, CDR2 FQNEAQ (reference sequence).